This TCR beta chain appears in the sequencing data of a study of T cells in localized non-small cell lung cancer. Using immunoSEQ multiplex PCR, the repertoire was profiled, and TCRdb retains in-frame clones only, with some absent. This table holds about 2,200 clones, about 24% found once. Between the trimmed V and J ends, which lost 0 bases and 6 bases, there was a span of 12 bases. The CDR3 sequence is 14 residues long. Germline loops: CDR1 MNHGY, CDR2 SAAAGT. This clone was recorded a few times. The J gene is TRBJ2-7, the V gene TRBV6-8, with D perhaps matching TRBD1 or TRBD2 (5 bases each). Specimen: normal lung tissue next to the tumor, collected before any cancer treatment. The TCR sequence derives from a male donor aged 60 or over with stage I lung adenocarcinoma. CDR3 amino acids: CASSYSGAASEQYF. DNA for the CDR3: TGTGCCAGCAGTTACTCCGGGGCAGCTTCCGAGCAGTACTTC.